The entry below describes one TCR beta chain. The data are from a study of shared clonotypes between healthy human individuals. Germline CDR1 reads SGHTA; CDR2 reads FQGNSA. The ends lost 5 bases at V and 6 bases at J; junction bases unmatched: 10. The CDR3 is 15 amino acids. Data came from immunoSEQ multiplex PCR; TCRdb stores just in-frame clones and leaves some out. The sample includes fewer than 550,000 clones, 60% to 80% of them seen just once. The sample was PBMCs. This clonotype originated in a woman aged 40 to 50 in good health. Some clones in this sample may be carry-over from other donors' samples. The rearrangement uses TRBV7-2 and TRBJ2-3; 8 bases align to TRBD2. The CDR3 loop reads CASSPLAGWGDTQYF. The CDR3 coding sequence is TGTGCCAGCAGCCCCTTAGCGGGGTGGGGCGATACGCAGTATTTT.